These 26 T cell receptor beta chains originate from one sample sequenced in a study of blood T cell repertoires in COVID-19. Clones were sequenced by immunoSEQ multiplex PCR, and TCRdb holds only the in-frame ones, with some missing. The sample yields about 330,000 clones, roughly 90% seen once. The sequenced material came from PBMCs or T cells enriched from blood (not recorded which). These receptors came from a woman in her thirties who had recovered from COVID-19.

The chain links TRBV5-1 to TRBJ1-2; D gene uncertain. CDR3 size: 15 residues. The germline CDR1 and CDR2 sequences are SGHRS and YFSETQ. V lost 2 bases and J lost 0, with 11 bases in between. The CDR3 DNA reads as TGCGCCAGCAGCTTCTCCGGGTTACCTAACTATGGCTACACCTTC. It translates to CASSFSGLPNYGYTF.

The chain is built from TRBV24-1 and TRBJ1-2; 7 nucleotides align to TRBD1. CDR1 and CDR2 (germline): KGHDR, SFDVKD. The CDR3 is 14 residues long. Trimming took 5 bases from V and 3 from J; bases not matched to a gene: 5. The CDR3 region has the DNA TGTGCCACCAGTGGACCCCAGGGGGACTATGGCTACACCTTC. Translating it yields CATSGPQGDYGYTF.

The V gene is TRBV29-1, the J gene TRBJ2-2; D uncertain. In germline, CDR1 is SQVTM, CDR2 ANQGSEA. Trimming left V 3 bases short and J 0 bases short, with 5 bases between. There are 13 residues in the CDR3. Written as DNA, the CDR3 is TGCAGCGTTGAGGCCCCGAACACCGGGGAGCTGTTTTTT. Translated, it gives CSVEAPNTGELFF.

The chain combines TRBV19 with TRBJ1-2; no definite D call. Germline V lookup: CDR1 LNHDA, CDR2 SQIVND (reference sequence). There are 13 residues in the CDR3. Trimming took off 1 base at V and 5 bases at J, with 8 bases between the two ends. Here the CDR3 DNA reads TGTGCCAGTAGTATAGGGGCAGCTTATGGCTACACCTTC. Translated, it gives CASSIGAAYGYTF.

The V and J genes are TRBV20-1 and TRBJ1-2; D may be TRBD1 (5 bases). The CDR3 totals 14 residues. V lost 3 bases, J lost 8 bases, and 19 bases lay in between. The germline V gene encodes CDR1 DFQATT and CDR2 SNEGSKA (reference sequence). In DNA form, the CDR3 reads TGCAGTGCTAGTACCCCCACTCAGGGTAAAGGCTACACCTTC. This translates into CSASTPTQGKGYTF.

CDR3 amino acids: CASSLISYGGTEAFF. In DNA, the CDR3 is TGTGCCAGCAGCTTAATCTCATATGGCGGAACTGAAGCTTTCTTT. This chain joins TRBV7-2 and TRBJ1-1; D gene ambiguous. The CDR3 has 15 residues. Looked up from germline, CDR1 is SGHTA and CDR2 is FQGNSA. Trimming stripped 2 bases from V and 5 bases from J, with 15 bases between.

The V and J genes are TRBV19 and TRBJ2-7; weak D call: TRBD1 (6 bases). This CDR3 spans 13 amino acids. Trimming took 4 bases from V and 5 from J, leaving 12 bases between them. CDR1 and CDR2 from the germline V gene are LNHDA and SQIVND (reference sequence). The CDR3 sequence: CASSRQGSNEQYF. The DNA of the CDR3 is TGTGCCAGTAGTAGGCAGGGGAGTAACGAGCAGTACTTC.

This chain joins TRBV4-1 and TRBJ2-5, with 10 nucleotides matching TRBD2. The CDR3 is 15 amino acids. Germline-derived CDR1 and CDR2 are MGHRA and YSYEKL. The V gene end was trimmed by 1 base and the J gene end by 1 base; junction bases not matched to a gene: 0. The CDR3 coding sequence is TGCGCCAGCAGCCAAGGGACTAGCGGCCAAGAGACCCAGTACTTC. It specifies CASSQGTSGQETQYF.

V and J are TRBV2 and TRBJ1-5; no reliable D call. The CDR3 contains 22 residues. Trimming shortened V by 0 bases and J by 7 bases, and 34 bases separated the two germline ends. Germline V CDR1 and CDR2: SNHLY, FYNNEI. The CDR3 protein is CASSEAFTLDWREKTPRQPQHF. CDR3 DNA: TGTGCCAGCAGTGAAGCGTTCACCTTGGACTGGAGGGAAAAAACGCCAAGGCAGCCCCAGCATTTT.

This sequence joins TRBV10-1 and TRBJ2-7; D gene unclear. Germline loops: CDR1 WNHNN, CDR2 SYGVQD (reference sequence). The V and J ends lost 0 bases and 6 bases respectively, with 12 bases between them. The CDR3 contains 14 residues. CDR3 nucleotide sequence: TGCGCCAGCAGTGAGTCGAATCGGAGCGCCGAGCAGTACTTC. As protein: CASSESNRSAEQYF.

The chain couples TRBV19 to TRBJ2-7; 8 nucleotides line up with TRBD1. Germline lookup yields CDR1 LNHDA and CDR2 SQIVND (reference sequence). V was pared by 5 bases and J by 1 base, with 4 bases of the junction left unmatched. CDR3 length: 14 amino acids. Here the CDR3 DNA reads TGTGCCAGTAGTGACAGGGGAAGGTCCTACGAGCAGTACTTC. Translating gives CASSDRGRSYEQYF.

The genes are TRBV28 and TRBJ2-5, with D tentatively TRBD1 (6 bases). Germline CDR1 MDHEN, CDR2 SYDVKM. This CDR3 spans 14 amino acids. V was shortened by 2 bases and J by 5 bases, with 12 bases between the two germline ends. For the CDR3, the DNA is TGTGCCAGCAGTTTAGGGGGCAGGGAGGAGACCCAGTACTTC. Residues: CASSLGGREETQYF.

CDR3 DNA sequence: TGTGCCAGCAGCCTGGACAGTACAGAGACCCAGTACTTC. It translates to CASSLDSTETQYF. The chain joins TRBV7-9 to TRBJ2-5; a possible D gene is TRBD1 (6 bases). Per the germline V gene, CDR1 is SEHNR and CDR2 is FQNEAQ (reference sequence). V gave up 5 bases and J gave up 4 bases, with 11 bases separating them. The CDR3 has 13 residues.

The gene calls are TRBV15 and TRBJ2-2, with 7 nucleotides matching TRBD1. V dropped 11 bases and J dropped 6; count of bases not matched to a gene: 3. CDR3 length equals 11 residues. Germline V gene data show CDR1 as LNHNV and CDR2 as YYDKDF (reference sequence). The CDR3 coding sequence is TGTGCCCCCGGACAGGCCGGGGAGCTGTTTTTT. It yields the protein CAPGQAGELFF.

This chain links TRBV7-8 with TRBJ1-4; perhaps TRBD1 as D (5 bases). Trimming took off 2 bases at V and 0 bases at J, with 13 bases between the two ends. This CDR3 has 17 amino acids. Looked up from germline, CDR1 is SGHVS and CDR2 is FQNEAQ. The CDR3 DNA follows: TGTGCCAGCAGCTTAACCGCAGGGCCTGCAACTAATGAAAAACTGTTTTTT. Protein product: CASSLTAGPATNEKLFF.

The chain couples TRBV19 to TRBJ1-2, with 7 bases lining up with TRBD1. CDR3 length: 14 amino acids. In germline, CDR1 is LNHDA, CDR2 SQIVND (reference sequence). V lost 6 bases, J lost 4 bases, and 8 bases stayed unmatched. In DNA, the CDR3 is TGTGCCAGTAGACAGTCAGGGGGACCCTATGGCTACACCTTC. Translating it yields CASRQSGGPYGYTF. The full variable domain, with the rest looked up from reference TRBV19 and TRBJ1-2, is DGGITQSPKYLFRKEGQNVTLSCEQNLNHDAMYWYRQDPGQGLRLIYYSQIVNDFQKGDIAEGYSVSREKKESFPLTVTSAQKNPTAFYLCASRQSGGPYGYTFGSGTRLTVV.

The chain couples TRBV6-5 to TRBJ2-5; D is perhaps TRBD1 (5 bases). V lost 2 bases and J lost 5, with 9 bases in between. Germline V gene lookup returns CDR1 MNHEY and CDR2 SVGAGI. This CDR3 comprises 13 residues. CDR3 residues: CASSYQPGETQYF. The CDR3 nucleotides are TGTGCCAGCAGTTACCAGCCAGGGGAGACCCAGTACTTC.

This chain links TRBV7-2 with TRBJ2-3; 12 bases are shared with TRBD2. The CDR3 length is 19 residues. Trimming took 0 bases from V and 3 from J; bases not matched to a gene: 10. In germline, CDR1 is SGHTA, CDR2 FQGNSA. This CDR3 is CASSLAELLAGGFTDTQYF. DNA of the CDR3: TGTGCCAGCAGCTTAGCGGAACTGCTAGCGGGAGGGTTTACAGATACGCAGTATTTT.

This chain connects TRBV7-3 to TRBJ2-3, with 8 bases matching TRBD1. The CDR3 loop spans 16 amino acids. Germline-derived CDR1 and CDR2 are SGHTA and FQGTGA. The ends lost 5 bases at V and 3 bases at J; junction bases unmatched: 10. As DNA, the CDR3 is TGTGCCAGCAGCCCATGGACAGGGTCGGGGACAGATACGCAGTATTTT. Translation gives CASSPWTGSGTDTQYF.

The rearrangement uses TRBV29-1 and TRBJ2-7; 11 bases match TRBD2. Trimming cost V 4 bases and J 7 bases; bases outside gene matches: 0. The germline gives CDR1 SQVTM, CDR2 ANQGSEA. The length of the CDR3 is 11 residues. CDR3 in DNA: TGCAGCGTTGGACTAGCGGGGGAGCAGTACTTC. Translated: CSVGLAGEQYF.

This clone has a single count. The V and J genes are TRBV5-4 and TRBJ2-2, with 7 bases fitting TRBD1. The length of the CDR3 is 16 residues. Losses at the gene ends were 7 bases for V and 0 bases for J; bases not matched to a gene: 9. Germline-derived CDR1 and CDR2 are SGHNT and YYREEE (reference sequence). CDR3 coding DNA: TGTGCCAGCCGCCCGGGACAGACGACGAACACCGGGGAGCTGTTTTTT. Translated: CASRPGQTTNTGELFF. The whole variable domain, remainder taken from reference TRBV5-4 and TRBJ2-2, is ETGVTQSPTHLIKTRGQQVTLRCSSQSGHNTVSWYQQALGQGPQFIFQYYREEENGRGNFPPRFSGLQFPNYSSELNVNALELDDSALYLCASRPGQTTNTGELFFGEGSRLTVL.

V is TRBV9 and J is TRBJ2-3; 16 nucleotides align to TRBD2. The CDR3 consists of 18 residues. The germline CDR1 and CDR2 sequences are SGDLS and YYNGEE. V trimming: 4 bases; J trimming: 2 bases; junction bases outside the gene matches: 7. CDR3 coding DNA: TGTGCCAGCAGCTCTCCCGGGACTAGCGGGAGGGTCACAGATACGCAGTATTTT. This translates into CASSSPGTSGRVTDTQYF. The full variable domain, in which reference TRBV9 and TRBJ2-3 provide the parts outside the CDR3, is DSGVTQTPKHLITATGQRVTLRCSPRSGDLSVYWYQQSLDQGLQFLIQYYNGEERAKGNILERFSAQQFPDLHSELNLSSLELGDSALYFCASSSPGTSGRVTDTQYFGPGTRLTVL.

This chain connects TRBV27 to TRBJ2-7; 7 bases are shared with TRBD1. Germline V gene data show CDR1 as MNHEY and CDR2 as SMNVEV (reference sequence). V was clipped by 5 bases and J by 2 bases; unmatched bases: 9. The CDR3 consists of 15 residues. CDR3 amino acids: CASSPSTGAAYEQYF. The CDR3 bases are TGTGCCAGCAGTCCCTCAACAGGGGCGGCCTACGAGCAGTACTTC.

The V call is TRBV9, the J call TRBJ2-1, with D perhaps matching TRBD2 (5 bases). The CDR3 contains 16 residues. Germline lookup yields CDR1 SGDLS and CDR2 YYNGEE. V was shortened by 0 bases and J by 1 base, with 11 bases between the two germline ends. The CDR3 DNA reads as TGTGCCAGCAGCGTAGCTGGAGGACGGTCCTACAATGAGCAGTTCTTC. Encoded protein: CASSVAGGRSYNEQFF. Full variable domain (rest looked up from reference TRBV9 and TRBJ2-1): DSGVTQTPKHLITATGQRVTLRCSPRSGDLSVYWYQQSLDQGLQFLIQYYNGEERAKGNILERFSAQQFPDLHSELNLSSLELGDSALYFCASSVAGGRSYNEQFFGPGTRLTVL.

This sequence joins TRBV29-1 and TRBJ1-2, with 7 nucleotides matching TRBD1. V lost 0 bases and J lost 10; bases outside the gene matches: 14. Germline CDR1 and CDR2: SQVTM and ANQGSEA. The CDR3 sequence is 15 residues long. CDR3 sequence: CSVEDPGRTGGLYTF. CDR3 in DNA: TGCAGCGTTGAAGATCCTGGCCGGACAGGAGGGCTCTACACCTTC. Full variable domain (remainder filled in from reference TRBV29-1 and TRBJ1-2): SAVISQKPSRDICQRGTSLTIQCQVDSQVTMMFWYRQQPGQSLTLIATANQGSEATYESGFVIDKFPISRPNLTFSTLTVSNMSPEDSSIYLCSVEDPGRTGGLYTFGSGTRLTVV.

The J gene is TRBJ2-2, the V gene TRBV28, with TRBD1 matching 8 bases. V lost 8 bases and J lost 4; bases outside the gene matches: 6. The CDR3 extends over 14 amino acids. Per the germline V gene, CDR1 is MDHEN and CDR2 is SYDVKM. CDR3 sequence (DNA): TGTGCCAGCGCGGCAGGGGGCGTCACCGGGGAGCTGTTTTTT. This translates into CASAAGGVTGELFF.